These T cell receptor beta chains were read from a single sample in a study of T cell responses to AZD1222 COVID-19 vaccine. The repertoire was sequenced with immunoSEQ multiplex PCR; TCRdb's copy has only in-frame clones and lacks some. The data contain 150,000 to 250,000 clones, 85% to 95% of them singletons. Material: peripheral blood, obtained 28 days after the second AZD1222 dose. The receptors were sampled from an adult who received the AZD1222 COVID-19 vaccine. Both conserved end residues are part of each CDR3. A D gene is named only where the DNA matches it firmly. Rows give clone size only sometimes, using once, few, many, or a class for an expanded clone.

CDR3nt	CDR3aa	v_gene	j_gene	abundance	d_gene
TGCGCCAGCAGGGGCGGGGGAGGGACCTACGAGCAGTACTTC	CASRGGGGTYEQYF	TRBV5-1	TRBJ2-7	NA	TRBD2
TGCGCCAGCAGCTTGGGGACTAGCGGGGGACAACAAGAGACCCAGTACTTC	CASSLGTSGGQQETQYF	TRBV5-1	TRBJ2-5	once	TRBD2
TGTGCCGGACATTTAAACACCGGGGAGCTGTTTTTT	CAGHLNTGELFF	TRBV7-9	TRBJ2-2	NA	NA
TGTGCCAGCAGTTCGACCACAGGGGGCTGGTTTGAGCAGTACTTC	CASSSTTGGWFEQYF	TRBV6-2/TRBV6-3	TRBJ2-7	NA	TRBD1
TGTGCCAGCAGTTTATCCCCAGGGGGCCCCTACGAGCAGTACTTC	CASSLSPGGPYEQYF	TRBV27	TRBJ2-7	NA	TRBD1
TGTGCCAGCAGTCTAAACGACAGGGCCCCTAATGAAAAACTGTTTTTT	CASSLNDRAPNEKLFF	TRBV7-8	TRBJ1-4	NA	TRBD1
TGTGCCAGCAGCTTAGTGAGGAGCCAGGGAATGACTGAAGCTTTCTTT	CASSLVRSQGMTEAFF	TRBV7-8	TRBJ1-1	NA	NA
TGTGCCACCAGCAGAACCAAGACAGTTGACCGCTACGAGCAGTACTTC	CATSRTKTVDRYEQYF	TRBV15	TRBJ2-7	NA	NA
TGTGCCAGCAGTTACAGGGGGGCGGAGACTGAAGCTTTCTTT	CASSYRGAETEAFF	TRBV6-2/TRBV6-3	TRBJ1-1	NA	NA
TGCGCCAGCAGCTTGGGCGGAGGACAGGGATCAGATACGCAGTATTTT	CASSLGGGQGSDTQYF	TRBV5-1	TRBJ2-3	NA	TRBD1
TGTGCCAGCAGCTTAGCGATCCCAGGGGAACAGCCCCAGCATTTT	CASSLAIPGEQPQHF	TRBV7-8	TRBJ1-5	once	NA
TGTGCCAGCAGCCGTGACAGGGGGCGTAGCAAAAACATTCAGTACTTC	CASSRDRGRSKNIQYF	TRBV7-9	TRBJ2-4	NA	TRBD1
TGTGCCAGCAGTTCCTCGGGACTAGCGGAAGTTTTCTTC	CASSSSGLAEVFF	TRBV12-3/TRBV12-4	TRBJ2-1	once	TRBD2
TGCGCCAGCAGCCAAGAGCGGCAGGGAGTCTATGGCTACACCTTC	CASSQERQGVYGYTF	TRBV4-1	TRBJ1-2	NA	NA
TGTGCCAGCAGTTTAGAAGGGTATGGATCACCCCTCCACTTT	CASSLEGYGSPLHF	TRBV28	TRBJ1-6	once	NA
TGTGCCAGCAGTCGGACAGGGGCCTATGGCTACACCTTC	CASSRTGAYGYTF	TRBV6-5	TRBJ1-2	NA	TRBD1
TGTGCCAGTAGTAACTTCAGACTAGCGATGAGAGATACGCAGTATTTT	CASSNFRLAMRDTQYF	TRBV19	TRBJ2-3	NA	TRBD2
TGTGCCACCAGGGGTGCTGAAGCTTTCTTT	CATRGAEAFF	TRBV2	TRBJ1-1	NA	NA
TGTGCCAGCAGTTTGGACCGGGACCACCACAATGAGCAGTTCTTC	CASSLDRDHHNEQFF	TRBV27	TRBJ2-1	NA	NA
TGTGCCAGCAGCTTAAGACAGGGGGGGAACACTGAAGCTTTCTTT	CASSLRQGGNTEAFF	TRBV7-2	TRBJ1-1	NA	TRBD1
TGTGCCAGCAGCCAAGTGGGGACAGACGCCTACGAGCAGTACTTC	CASSQVGTDAYEQYF	TRBV3-1/TRBV3-2	TRBJ2-7	NA	TRBD1
TGTGCCAGCAGCTTAGGGAGGGGGTTGGCCCAAGAGACCCAGTACTTC	CASSLGRGLAQETQYF	TRBV7-2	TRBJ2-5	once	NA
TGCGCCAGCAGCTTGGGGAACACCAACAGGAGGGGTAATTCACCCCTCCACTTT	CASSLGNTNRRGNSPLHF	TRBV5-1	TRBJ1-6	NA	NA
TGTGCCAGTATGTCGCCGGTGCTGGGGGGCTACACCTTC	CASMSPVLGGYTF	TRBV19	TRBJ1-2	NA	NA
TGTGCCAGCAGCCGTAACCCCCCGGACACTGAAGCTTTCTTT	CASSRNPPDTEAFF	TRBV3-1/TRBV3-2	TRBJ1-1	NA	NA
TGTGCCAGCAGCACCCGAACTAGCGGGGTAGATACGCAGTATTTT	CASSTRTSGVDTQYF	TRBV9	TRBJ2-3	NA	TRBD2
TGTGCCAGCAGCTTAAATAGTCAGGGGCTCTATCAGCCCCAGCATTTT	CASSLNSQGLYQPQHF	TRBV7-2	TRBJ1-5	NA	NA
TGTGCCAGCAGTGAATACGGCTACCAAGAGACCCAGTACTTC	CASSEYGYQETQYF	TRBV2	TRBJ2-5	NA	NA
TGTGCCAGCAGCCGGGGGCACGGTGTCAGGAAACTGTTTTTT	CASSRGHGVRKLFF	TRBV3-1/TRBV3-2	TRBJ1-4	NA	NA
TGTGCCAGCAGCCAGTCGACAGGGATATTACAAGAGACCCAGTACTTC	CASSQSTGILQETQYF	TRBV3-1/TRBV3-2	TRBJ2-5	NA	TRBD1